The present TCR beta chain was sequenced within a study of blood T cell repertoires in COVID-19. Study at large: Samples taken during acute and convalescent COVID-19 were collected in the United States, Italy and Spain.

How the authors handled the data: Scientists estimated how many nucleated cells there were by amplifying reference gene primers. Profiled with immunoSEQ multiplex PCR; TCRdb holds only in-frame clones, not every one. The V and J calls and clone size were taken over from that table, and D and trimming were inferred from the DNA. The repertoire holds hundreds of thousands of clones, roughly 85% seen once, with 5.1% in the top ten. Trimming left V 7 bases short and J 8 bases short, with 14 bases between. This CDR3 has 11 amino acids. The germline V gene has CDR1 SQVTM and CDR2 ANQGSEA. The clonotype comes from a man between 45 and 60 years old with active or convalescent COVID-19. Sequenced material: peripheral blood. The chain is built from TRBV29-1 and TRBJ1-2; weak D call: TRBD1 (6 bases). The CDR3 sequence is CSGAQGGGYTF. DNA of the CDR3: TGCAGCGGTGCACAGGGCGGCGGCTACACCTTC.